The rows below give T cell receptor beta chains drawn from one sample of a study of identical twins. One entry per CDR3 protein, called by TCRdb with MiXCR from the 5' RACE reads. The sample carries approximately 700,000 distinct CDR3 sequences, roughly 18% recorded once. These sequences were also reported in another study, on T cells expressing NK-cell markers.

Material for sequencing was PBMCs. All receptors come from a woman under 30 in good health. CDR3s include the opening cysteine and the closing phenylalanine or tryptophan. Fields, in order: V gene, J gene, clone size, D gene, CDR3 protein, CDR3 DNA. The D gene is left open where the match is weak. Only some rows state a clone size, as once, few, many or a class for expanded clones.

V gene: TRBV10-3
J gene: TRBJ2-5
clone size: few
D gene: TRBD2
CDR3 protein: CAISERVGVAGAGETQYF
CDR3 DNA: TGTGCCATCAGTGAACGTGTCGGGGTAGCGGGAGCGGGAGAGACCCAGTACTTC

V gene: TRBV11-1
J gene: TRBJ2-3
clone size: -
D gene: -
CDR3 protein: CASSSVTIISGGTDTQYF
CDR3 DNA: TGTGCCAGCAGTTCAGTTACCATCATTTCGGGGGGCACAGATACGCAGTATTTT

V gene: TRBV20-1
J gene: TRBJ2-1
clone size: -
D gene: TRBD2
CDR3 protein: CSVEATSGNHEQFF
CDR3 DNA: TGCAGTGTAGAGGCGACTAGCGGGAACCATGAGCAGTTCTTC

V gene: TRBV12-3/TRBV12-4
J gene: TRBJ2-3
clone size: few
D gene: -
CDR3 protein: CASSLAGGRSDTQYF
CDR3 DNA: TGTGCCAGCAGTTTAGCCGGAGGGAGGTCAGATACGCAGTATTTT

V gene: TRBV6-5
J gene: TRBJ2-1
clone size: -
D gene: -
CDR3 protein: CASSYFGTGSLGNEQFF
CDR3 DNA: TGTGCCAGCAGTTACTTCGGGACGGGGAGCTTAGGGAATGAGCAGTTCTTC

V gene: TRBV10-3
J gene: TRBJ2-7
clone size: few
D gene: TRBD2
CDR3 protein: CAISPLAGGPYEQYF
CDR3 DNA: TGTGCCATCAGCCCTTTGGCGGGAGGGCCGTACGAGCAGTACTTC

V gene: TRBV12-3/TRBV12-4
J gene: TRBJ1-1
clone size: few
D gene: TRBD1
CDR3 protein: CASSFAGGAGTEAFF
CDR3 DNA: TGTGCCAGCAGTTTCGCAGGGGGCGCGGGCACTGAAGCTTTCTTT

V gene: TRBV3-1
J gene: TRBJ2-7
clone size: -
D gene: TRBD1
CDR3 protein: CATSHTGTGDYEQYF
CDR3 DNA: TGTGCCACCAGCCACACCGGGACAGGGGACTACGAGCAGTACTTC

V gene: TRBV2
J gene: TRBJ1-2
clone size: -
D gene: -
CDR3 protein: CASSDRVGVTYGYTF
CDR3 DNA: TGTGCCAGCAGCGACCGCGTTGGGGTTACCTATGGCTACACCTTC

V gene: TRBV18
J gene: TRBJ2-7
clone size: -
D gene: -
CDR3 protein: CASSLQPFYEQYF
CDR3 DNA: TGTGCCAGCTCACTTCAACCCTTCTACGAGCAGTACTTC

V gene: TRBV10-3
J gene: TRBJ1-5
clone size: few
D gene: TRBD1
CDR3 protein: CAISPGQGVGQPQHF
CDR3 DNA: TGTGCCATCAGCCCCGGACAGGGGGTGGGTCAGCCCCAGCATTTT

V gene: TRBV29-1
J gene: TRBJ2-7
clone size: -
D gene: TRBD2
CDR3 protein: CSVVWRLADEQYF
CDR3 DNA: TGCAGCGTGGTTTGGCGACTAGCGGACGAGCAGTACTTC

V gene: TRBV12-3/TRBV12-4
J gene: TRBJ2-7
clone size: few
D gene: -
CDR3 protein: CASSSYSSYEQYF
CDR3 DNA: TGTGCCAGCAGTTCATACAGTTCCTACGAGCAGTACTTC

V gene: TRBV28
J gene: TRBJ2-3
clone size: few
D gene: TRBD2
CDR3 protein: CASSLLAGDTQYF
CDR3 DNA: TGTGCCAGCAGTCTTCTAGCGGGAGATACGCAGTATTTT

V gene: TRBV12-3/TRBV12-4
J gene: TRBJ2-7
clone size: few
D gene: TRBD2
CDR3 protein: CASSPGLAGLEEQYF
CDR3 DNA: TGTGCCAGCAGCCCCGGACTAGCGGGATTAGAAGAGCAGTACTTC

V gene: TRBV5-1
J gene: TRBJ2-3
clone size: -
D gene: -
CDR3 protein: CASSLVQGLGTDTQYF
CDR3 DNA: TGCGCCAGCAGCTTGGTGCAGGGGTTAGGCACAGATACGCAGTATTTT

V gene: TRBV12-3/TRBV12-4
J gene: TRBJ1-2
clone size: -
D gene: -
CDR3 protein: CASLDPGPYGYTF
CDR3 DNA: TGTGCCAGCCTCGATCCAGGTCCTTATGGCTACACCTTC

V gene: TRBV9
J gene: TRBJ1-2
clone size: few
D gene: TRBD1
CDR3 protein: CASSRDRHYGYTF
CDR3 DNA: TGTGCCAGCAGCCGGGACAGACACTATGGCTACACCTTC

V gene: TRBV10-3
J gene: TRBJ2-7
clone size: -
D gene: -
CDR3 protein: CASAEGAVYEQYF
CDR3 DNA: TGTGCCAGCGCGGAGGGGGCAGTCTACGAGCAGTACTTC

V gene: TRBV7-3
J gene: TRBJ2-2
clone size: -
D gene: -
CDR3 protein: CASSIRGTNTGELFF
CDR3 DNA: TGTGCCAGCAGCATCCGGGGAACGAACACCGGGGAGCTGTTTTTT

V gene: TRBV15
J gene: TRBJ2-6
clone size: -
D gene: -
CDR3 protein: CATRTTDSGANVLTF
CDR3 DNA: TGTGCCACCAGAACTACAGACTCTGGGGCCAACGTCCTGACTTTC

V gene: TRBV5-1
J gene: TRBJ2-2
clone size: -
D gene: -
CDR3 protein: CASSQPLGSTGELFF
CDR3 DNA: TGCGCCAGCAGCCAACCACTAGGATCCACCGGGGAGCTGTTTTTT

V gene: TRBV20-1
J gene: TRBJ2-7
clone size: once
D gene: -
CDR3 protein: CSARNVQSYEQYF
CDR3 DNA: TGCAGTGCTAGGAATGTACAGTCCTACGAGCAGTACTTC

V gene: TRBV5-1
J gene: TRBJ2-1
clone size: few
D gene: -
CDR3 protein: CASSLADFSYNEQFF
CDR3 DNA: TGCGCCAGCAGCTTGGCGGATTTCTCCTACAATGAGCAGTTCTTC

V gene: TRBV7-9
J gene: TRBJ2-2
clone size: few
D gene: -
CDR3 protein: CASSFRLGNTGELFF
CDR3 DNA: TGTGCCAGCAGCTTCCGCCTGGGGAACACCGGGGAGCTGTTTTTT

V gene: TRBV7-2
J gene: TRBJ2-1
clone size: many
D gene: -
CDR3 protein: CASSLNSGEQFF
CDR3 DNA: TGTGCCAGCAGTCTTAATTCGGGTGAGCAGTTCTTC

V gene: TRBV7-2
J gene: TRBJ2-3
clone size: -
D gene: -
CDR3 protein: CASSPRVVLDTQYF
CDR3 DNA: TGTGCCAGCAGCCCCCGAGTAGTTCTCGATACGCAGTATTTT

V gene: TRBV4-3
J gene: TRBJ2-5
clone size: -
D gene: -
CDR3 protein: CASSPRYKTGETQYF
CDR3 DNA: TGCGCCAGCAGCCCCCGGTATAAGACGGGAGAGACCCAGTACTTC